This TCR beta chain stems from a study of graft-versus-host responses after intestinal transplantation (dated by TCRdb to about 2021). Describing the broader study: Multivisceral, liver-intestinal, or isolated intestinal transplants were received by the recipients. A peak of at least 4% donor T cells among recipient peripheral blood mononuclear cells was the definition used for donor T cell macrochimerism. The cohort enrolled around 25 intestinal transplant recipients including one retransplant, and 3 patients lacking pretransplant specimens were excluded. After intestinal transplantation, graft-versus-host and host-versus-graft alloreactive T cell clones were followed in the graft, circulation and bone marrow using bulk TCR-beta CDR3 sequencing. All recipients received anti-thymocyte globulin induction followed by maintenance tacrolimus and steroids for around three years. Instead of going to the commercial service, samples from a few later patients were sequenced in-house on an Illumina MiSeq and processed with MiXCR. Alloreactive clones were identified by sequencing pre-transplant mixed lymphocyte reaction products and comparing them with unstimulated pre-transplant donor and recipient T cells.

This clone appeared a few times. Its antigen remains unidentified. The input lacks base qualities; no much larger clone sits a single base away. Between the V and J ends, shortened by 0 bases and 2 bases respectively, the junction contains 11 bases. The germline V gene sets CDR1 to LGHNA and CDR2 to YSLEER. The CDR3 runs 16 amino acids, cysteine and phenylalanine included. The entry retains the CDR3 DNA only, 48 bases that are in frame from base 1. The library was produced with the immunoSEQ multiplex PCR assay. In most patients, genomic DNA was isolated using the Qiagen DNeasy Blood and Tissue Kit and sent frozen to Adaptive Biotechnologies for TCR sequencing. For most patients, high-throughput TCR-beta CDR3 sequencing of genomic DNA was performed by Adaptive Biotechnologies. The published analysis was carried out like this. TCR sequencing data for roughly 17 patients were retrieved from Adaptive's ImmunoSEQ software; a few other patients were processed with MiXCR and VDJtools. To correct CD4 versus CD8 sorting errors, any sequence found in both subsets at a frequency ratio below 5:1 was removed. Because the origin of CDR3 nucleotide sequences shared between donor and recipient could not be assigned, those sequences were removed. At least 2-fold expansion over unstimulated cells and a minimum CFSE-low frequency of 0.002% (template counts) or 0.001% (read counts) were required for clones to be classified as alloreactive. Mappable clones were those detected in sequenced pre-transplant spleen, lymph node, or MLR CFSE-low populations of the donor or recipient. Cumulative frequency of alloreactive clones was calculated as a percentage of all sequences weighted by copy number. The table comes from immuneACCESS by way of TCRdb, which keeps in-frame sequences with V and J called. Part of the clones is missing from these tables; in studies checked, under half for an unresolved V gene and the rest for unknown reasons. V and J calls and clone size are copied from that table; D and trimming were computed from the DNA. Present in this sample are about 90,000 clones, roughly 90% of which were seen just once. The ten top clones hold 0.5% of the sample.

The full study reports these points: In patients with donor T cell macrochimerism, the allografts had high GvH to HvG T cell clonal ratios. Peak levels of circulating GvH clones were associated with declines in HvG clones early after transplant. The conclusions were limited by the relatively low number and heterogeneity of the intestinal transplant patients. GvH clones were detected in recipient bone marrow, and some appeared earlier in ileal mucosa or blood, consistent with an intestinal mucosal origin.

Read against the paper, the sample's time point label means: cells obtained before transplantation from donor or recipient. CD3+CD4+ and CD3+CD8+ populations were FACS-sorted from unstimulated pre-transplant donor and recipient cells taken from spleen or lymph nodes. This clonotype originated in a human donor who received an intestinal transplant. The rearrangement combines TRBV4-3 with TRBJ1-5; TRBD1 could be the D gene, as 5 bases match. Sequencing was performed on unstimulated CD8+ T cells sorted from spleen or lymph node cells, taken before intestinal transplant. The nucleotide sequence is given as TGCGCCAGCAGCCAAGACGTAGCCAGGGGCAATCAGCCCCAGCATTTT. The resulting protein is CASSQDVARGNQPQHF.